A selection of T cell receptor beta chains follows, all from one sample in a study of T-cell memory formation after mild COVID-19. TCRdb re-analysed the 5' RACE reads in MiXCR, keeping a single row per CDR3 protein. In the table there are some 450,000 distinct CDR3 sequences, approximately 20% of which are singletons. Sequencing was performed on PBMCs or a T cell subset sorted from them (not recorded which). These receptors all stem from an adult woman who had mild COVID-19 (a few samples of this study predate the infection). Cell type and time point are not known. The CDR3 runs from the conserved cysteine through the conserved F or W. Each record gives: CDR3 protein, V gene, J gene, clone size. Some rows have no size entry. The others give once, few or many, or a class for an expanded clone.

cdr3_aa: CASSPPGREGTGELFF; v_call: TRBV7-2; j_call: TRBJ2-2; clone_size: once
cdr3_aa: CASSFHIGLNTEAFF; v_call: TRBV7-8; j_call: TRBJ1-1; clone_size: few
cdr3_aa: CASSFFAGRANTGELFF; v_call: TRBV7-7; j_call: TRBJ2-2; clone_size: few
cdr3_aa: CASTPGRRPGANVLTF; v_call: TRBV12-3/TRBV12-4; j_call: TRBJ2-6; clone_size: .
cdr3_aa: CASSPLQTGNYEQYF; v_call: TRBV6-6; j_call: TRBJ2-7; clone_size: .
cdr3_aa: CASTSGQGEFNTEAFF; v_call: TRBV3-1; j_call: TRBJ1-1; clone_size: .
cdr3_aa: CASSPRTGIDEQYF; v_call: TRBV9; j_call: TRBJ2-7; clone_size: .
cdr3_aa: CASSFRTGVETQYF; v_call: TRBV7-8; j_call: TRBJ2-5; clone_size: few
cdr3_aa: CSAWTAGAGNTEAFF; v_call: TRBV20-1; j_call: TRBJ1-1; clone_size: few
cdr3_aa: CASSQGDETRYEQYF; v_call: TRBV4-2; j_call: TRBJ2-7; clone_size: few
cdr3_aa: CASSKSGGTEAFF; v_call: TRBV28; j_call: TRBJ1-1; clone_size: .
cdr3_aa: CAISESLGLAGGREQYF; v_call: TRBV10-3; j_call: TRBJ2-7; clone_size: many
cdr3_aa: CATSDAGVWETQYF; v_call: TRBV24-1; j_call: TRBJ2-5; clone_size: .
cdr3_aa: CASSLSGTRGNTEAFF; v_call: TRBV7-2; j_call: TRBJ1-1; clone_size: few
cdr3_aa: CASSHEDGREGTDTQYF; v_call: TRBV4-2; j_call: TRBJ2-3; clone_size: few
cdr3_aa: CASSSHSGISETQYF; v_call: TRBV7-6; j_call: TRBJ2-5; clone_size: .
cdr3_aa: CATKFSNSGANVLTF; v_call: TRBV6-2/TRBV6-3; j_call: TRBJ2-6; clone_size: few
cdr3_aa: CASTSGGPNEQFF; v_call: TRBV3-1; j_call: TRBJ2-1; clone_size: once
cdr3_aa: CASSSLSGSYEQYF; v_call: TRBV11-2; j_call: TRBJ2-7; clone_size: few
cdr3_aa: CASSYLRETQYF; v_call: TRBV6-6; j_call: TRBJ2-5; clone_size: few
cdr3_aa: CSAREGESSYNEQFF; v_call: TRBV20-1; j_call: TRBJ2-1; clone_size: few
cdr3_aa: CSVEGPVLNVQYF; v_call: TRBV29-1; j_call: TRBJ2-4; clone_size: few
cdr3_aa: CASSSSTSGTQYF; v_call: TRBV7-9; j_call: TRBJ2-5; clone_size: .
cdr3_aa: CASSGITFTDTQYF; v_call: TRBV6-1; j_call: TRBJ2-3; clone_size: many
cdr3_aa: CSARQAGVVDTQYF; v_call: TRBV20-1; j_call: TRBJ2-3; clone_size: few
cdr3_aa: CASSYAGGPYEQYF; v_call: TRBV6-2/TRBV6-3; j_call: TRBJ2-7; clone_size: .
cdr3_aa: CATSVQGGTEQFF; v_call: TRBV24-1; j_call: TRBJ2-1; clone_size: .
cdr3_aa: CASSPLAGLAGEETQYF; v_call: TRBV18; j_call: TRBJ2-5; clone_size: .
cdr3_aa: CASSGWTVSYEQYF; v_call: TRBV28; j_call: TRBJ2-7; clone_size: many
cdr3_aa: CASFRSGEETQYF; v_call: TRBV2; j_call: TRBJ2-5; clone_size: .
cdr3_aa: CASSLMTSRGNEQFF; v_call: TRBV5-1; j_call: TRBJ2-1; clone_size: few
cdr3_aa: CASSTGQGGADTQYF; v_call: TRBV5-1; j_call: TRBJ2-3; clone_size: few
cdr3_aa: CASSVADRGSTEAFF; v_call: TRBV9; j_call: TRBJ1-1; clone_size: .
cdr3_aa: CASSSRGRHYGYTF; v_call: TRBV5-6; j_call: TRBJ1-2; clone_size: few
cdr3_aa: CAWSHSGQGQGYTF; v_call: TRBV30; j_call: TRBJ1-2; clone_size: few
cdr3_aa: CASSPRGAGGETQYF; v_call: TRBV7-3; j_call: TRBJ2-5; clone_size: few
cdr3_aa: CASSFGLAGGDTQYF; v_call: TRBV13; j_call: TRBJ2-3; clone_size: .
cdr3_aa: CSAPGLAGAATDTQYF; v_call: TRBV20-1; j_call: TRBJ2-3; clone_size: .
cdr3_aa: CATSPRLRVYNEQFF; v_call: TRBV15; j_call: TRBJ2-1; clone_size: many
cdr3_aa: CASRNRDSSNYGYTF; v_call: TRBV4-3; j_call: TRBJ1-2; clone_size: .
cdr3_aa: CASGKTNYEQYF; v_call: TRBV7-2; j_call: TRBJ2-7; clone_size: few
cdr3_aa: CASSFEASEETQYF; v_call: TRBV11-3; j_call: TRBJ2-5; clone_size: few
cdr3_aa: CASSTNAGTAPFF; v_call: TRBV6-5; j_call: TRBJ2-1; clone_size: .
cdr3_aa: CASSYSVGGNANEKLFF; v_call: TRBV6-5; j_call: TRBJ1-4; clone_size: few
cdr3_aa: CASSPAFSDEQYF; v_call: TRBV3-1; j_call: TRBJ2-7; clone_size: few